The rows below give T cell receptor beta chains drawn from one sample of a study of blood T cells in healthy people across ages. TCRdb passed the 5' RACE reads through MiXCR, listing each CDR3 protein once. The table lists under 800,000 distinct CDR3 sequences, roughly 43% of them singletons. Sequencing was done on a sample of blood. The receptors stem from a woman in her fifties or sixties in good health. Both conserved end residues are part of each CDR3. D genes are given only for firm matches. Some rows have no size entry. The others give once, few or many, or a class for an expanded clone.

d_gene | j_gene | abundance | v_gene | CDR3nt | CDR3aa
TRBD2 | TRBJ2-5 | NA | TRBV20-1 | TGCAGTGCTAGAGATGTAGCGGGAGGAGAGACCCAGTACTTC | CSARDVAGGETQYF
TRBD2 | TRBJ2-7 | NA | TRBV20-1 | TGCAGTGCTAGAGGGACTAGCGGGATTTCCTCCTACGAGCAGTACTTC | CSARGTSGISSYEQYF
NA | TRBJ2-1 | many | TRBV9 | TGTGCCAGCAGCGGGGGAAGGGGAAGGGATGAGCAGTTCTTC | CASSGGRGRDEQFF
TRBD2 | TRBJ2-3 | few | TRBV2 | TGTGCCAGCAGGACTGGACTAGCGGGCACAGATACGCAGTATTTT | CASRTGLAGTDTQYF
TRBD1 | TRBJ1-2 | NA | TRBV12-3/TRBV12-4 | TGTGCCAGCAGAATGGACAGGGAATCCTATGGCTACACCTTC | CASRMDRESYGYTF
NA | TRBJ2-1 | once | TRBV20-1 | TGCAGTGCCCCGACCCTCGGGATTTCCTCCTACAATGAGCAGTTCTTC | CSAPTLGISSYNEQFF
NA | TRBJ2-7 | once | TRBV20-1 | TGCAGTGCTAGAGATGGTGCGGGGACCGTCTACGAGCAGTACTTC | CSARDGAGTVYEQYF
TRBD2 | TRBJ2-7 | NA | TRBV6-1 | TGTGCCAGCAGTACTAATAGCGGGGGTTCCTACGAGCAGTACTTC | CASSTNSGGSYEQYF
TRBD2 | TRBJ2-4 | once | TRBV5-6 | TGTGCCAGCAGCTTGGCCAAGGTGGCGGGAGTGAGCAATGAGCAGTACTTC | CASSLAKVAGVSNEQYF
NA | TRBJ2-7 | NA | TRBV27 | TGTGCCAGCAGTCCGGTGGGGGGCCGACACAATGAGCAGTACTTC | CASSPVGGRHNEQYF
TRBD2 | TRBJ2-3 | few | TRBV3-1 | TGTGCCAGCAGCCAAGCCGGGACTAGCGCCACAGATACGCAGTATTTT | CASSQAGTSATDTQYF
NA | TRBJ2-7 | few | TRBV7-8 | TGTGCCAGCAGCGATCACAGGGCGAGGCCCTACGAGCAGTACTTC | CASSDHRARPYEQYF
NA | TRBJ2-3 | many | TRBV7-9 | TGTGCCAGCAGCTTAGGAAAGGATACGCAGTATTTT | CASSLGKDTQYF
NA | TRBJ2-7 | NA | TRBV2 | TGTGCCAGCAGCTCGAGGTCACGAGGGGCGAGCTCCTACGAGCAGTACTTC | CASSSRSRGASSYEQYF
TRBD1 | TRBJ2-3 | NA | TRBV29-1 | TGCAGCGTTGAAGGGACAGGTAGGGGTGATACGCAGTATTTT | CSVEGTGRGDTQYF
TRBD2 | TRBJ2-7 | NA | TRBV28 | TGTGCCAGCACCGATAGCGGGAGGGGCAATGAGCAGTACTTC | CASTDSGRGNEQYF
NA | TRBJ1-3 | NA | TRBV2 | TGTGCCAGAGGTACAGGGAAGGGAAACACCATATATTTT | CARGTGKGNTIYF
TRBD2 | TRBJ2-7 | NA | TRBV7-6 | TGTGCCAGCAGCTTAGTCACTAGCGGCTACGAGCAGTACTTC | CASSLVTSGYEQYF
TRBD2 | TRBJ2-3 | few | TRBV7-9 | TGTGCCAGCGGACCACTAGCGGAAACAGATACGCAGTATTTT | CASGPLAETDTQYF
TRBD2 | TRBJ2-4 | NA | TRBV7-9 | TGTGCCAGCAGCCCCCGACTAGCGGGCAAAGCCAAAAACATTCAGTACTTC | CASSPRLAGKAKNIQYF
TRBD2 | TRBJ2-7 | NA | TRBV28 | TGTGCCACCCGACTAGCCGGCGAGCAGTACTTC | CATRLAGEQYF
NA | TRBJ1-2 | NA | TRBV6-1 | TGTGCCAGCAGCGAAACAGGGACCTATGGCTACACCTTC | CASSETGTYGYTF
TRBD2 | TRBJ2-7 | NA | TRBV6-4 | TGTGCCAGCATTGGGACTAGTTGGACCTACGAGCAGTACTTC | CASIGTSWTYEQYF
TRBD2 | TRBJ2-3 | NA | TRBV20-1 | TGCAGTTCCACCCTAGCGGGAAGCTCAGATACGCAGTATTTT | CSSTLAGSSDTQYF
NA | TRBJ1-2 | NA | TRBV9 | TGTGCCAGCGGCGTAGGGGGGGACATGGAGGGCTACACCTTC | CASGVGGDMEGYTF
TRBD2 | TRBJ2-1 | NA | TRBV28 | TGTGCCAGCAGTGTCGCGGGAGGGCGGTATGAGCAGTTCTTC | CASSVAGGRYEQFF
NA | TRBJ2-1 | NA | TRBV6-2/TRBV6-3 | TGTGCCAGCAGTTTCGGGACCATTGATGAGTTCTTC | CASSFGTIDEFF
NA | TRBJ1-3 | NA | TRBV7-9 | TGTGCCAGCAGGACAGAGAAGAACACCATATATTTT | CASRTEKNTIYF
NA | TRBJ2-5 | NA | TRBV18 | TGTGCCAGCTCACTCCTCGACCAAGAGACCCAGTACTTC | CASSLLDQETQYF
NA | TRBJ2-1 | NA | TRBV7-2 | TGTGCCAGCAGGCCAGTCTCCACCGGCGAGCAGTTCTTC | CASRPVSTGEQFF
TRBD2 | TRBJ2-3 | few | TRBV12-3/TRBV12-4 | TGTGCCAGCAGTCCCTGGACTAGCGGAACCACAGATACGCAGTATTTT | CASSPWTSGTTDTQYF
TRBD1 | TRBJ2-2 | NA | TRBV6-2/TRBV6-3 | TGTGCCAGCACCTCATCGGGGGGGACAGGGGACACCGGGGAGCTGTTTTTT | CASTSSGGTGDTGELFF
NA | TRBJ2-7 | NA | TRBV29-1 | TGCAGCGTAATGAATCAGGGTTCACGCGAGCAGTACTTC | CSVMNQGSREQYF
TRBD1 | TRBJ2-4 | NA | TRBV7-2 | TGTGCCAGCAGCTTCATACGGACAGGGGCCAAAAACATTCAGTACTTC | CASSFIRTGAKNIQYF
NA | TRBJ2-7 | few | TRBV7-9 | TGTGCCAGCAGCTTAGGGAGCGATGGCAATGAGCAGTACTTC | CASSLGSDGNEQYF
NA | TRBJ2-1 | many | TRBV5-1 | TGCGCCAGCAGCTCACACGCCCTGGACAGCCCACTTGGGGGGAATGAGCAGTTCTTC | CASSSHALDSPLGGNEQFF
TRBD2 | TRBJ2-5 | NA | TRBV6-6 | TGTGCCAGCAGTCATCGGACTAGCGCCCAAGAGACCCAGTACTTC | CASSHRTSAQETQYF
NA | TRBJ2-6 | many | TRBV5-1 | TGCGCCAGCAGCTTATTTGGGGCCAACGTCCTGACTTTC | CASSLFGANVLTF
NA | TRBJ2-5 | NA | TRBV25-1 | TGTGACAGCAGTAGGCAGATGGAGACCCAGTACTTC | CDSSRQMETQYF
NA | TRBJ1-1 | few | TRBV29-1 | TGCAGCGGGCGCAGGGATAGGGACACTGAAGCTTTCTTT | CSGRRDRDTEAFF
NA | TRBJ2-7 | NA | TRBV6-5 | TGTGCCAGCAAGTTGTGGCAGACCTCCTACGAGCAGTACTTC | CASKLWQTSYEQYF
NA | TRBJ1-1 | few | TRBV10-3 | TGTGCCATCAGTGAGTCTCAGGGAATAGCTGGAGCTTTCTTT | CAISESQGIAGAFF
TRBD2 | TRBJ2-1 | once | TRBV7-9 | TGTGCCAGCAGCTTGTCATTAGCGGGAGGGGGTAATGAGCAGTTCTTC | CASSLSLAGGGNEQFF
NA | TRBJ2-5 | NA | TRBV12-3/TRBV12-4 | TGTGCCAGCAGACCCACCCCAGGGGGGAGTCGGGAGACCCAGTACTTC | CASRPTPGGSRETQYF
NA | TRBJ2-5 | NA | TRBV28 | TGTGCCAGCAGCCCCGCTGGGCTAGCTGAAGAGACCCAGTACTTC | CASSPAGLAEETQYF
TRBD2 | TRBJ2-7 | NA | TRBV28 | TGTGCCAGCCGAACGGGGGGGCAGTACGAGCAGTACTTC | CASRTGGQYEQYF
NA | TRBJ2-5 | NA | TRBV7-9 | TGTGCCAGCAGCCTCGACGGTGCTTTGGGGACCCAGTACTTC | CASSLDGALGTQYF
TRBD2 | TRBJ2-7 | few | TRBV3-1 | TGTGCCAGCAGCCCTCAAGCGGGGGTTTTCTACGAGCAGTACTTC | CASSPQAGVFYEQYF
NA | TRBJ2-7 | NA | TRBV7-9 | TGTGCCAGCAGCTTACAGGGACCCGAGCAGTACTTC | CASSLQGPEQYF